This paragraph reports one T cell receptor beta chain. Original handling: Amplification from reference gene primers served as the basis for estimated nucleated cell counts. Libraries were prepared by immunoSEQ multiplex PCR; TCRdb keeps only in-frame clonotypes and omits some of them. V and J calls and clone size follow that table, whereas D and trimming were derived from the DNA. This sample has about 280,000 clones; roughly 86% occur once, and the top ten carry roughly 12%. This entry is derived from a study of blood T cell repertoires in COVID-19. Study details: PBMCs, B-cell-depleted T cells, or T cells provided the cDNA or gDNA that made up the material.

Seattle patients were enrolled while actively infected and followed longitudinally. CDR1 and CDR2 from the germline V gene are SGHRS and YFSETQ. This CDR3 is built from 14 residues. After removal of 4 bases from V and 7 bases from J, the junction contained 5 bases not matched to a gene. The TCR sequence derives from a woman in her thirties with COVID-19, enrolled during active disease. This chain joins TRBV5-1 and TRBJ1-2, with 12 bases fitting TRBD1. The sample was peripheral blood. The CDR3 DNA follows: TGCGCCAGCAGCCCCAGGGACAGGGGGCTTGGCTACACCTTC. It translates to CASSPRDRGLGYTF.